This TCR beta chain emerged from a study of blood T cell repertoires in COVID-19. Study overall: Specimens from acute and convalescent COVID-19 originated in the United States, Italy and Spain.

This clone has only a few counts. The CDR3 length is 15 residues. CDR1 and CDR2 from the germline V gene are LNHDA and SQIVND (reference sequence). The V gene end was trimmed by 5 bases and the J gene end by 7 bases; junction bases not matched to a gene: 11. The authors' processing: From reference gene primer amplification, estimates of nucleated cell counts were derived. Sequencing used immunoSEQ multiplex PCR; TCRdb keeps in-frame clones, though not all of them. V, J and clone size are taken as reported in that table, and D and trimming were inferred from the DNA itself. There are tens of thousands of clones in the sample; approximately 90% occur only once, and approximately 6.7% lies in the top ten.

The rearrangement links TRBV19 to TRBJ2-1, with TRBD2 matching over 7 bases. This sequence was found in a woman over 75 with active COVID-19. Sequenced: peripheral blood. CDR3 protein: CASSSAGTMGNEQFF. CDR3 in DNA: TGTGCCAGTAGTTCAGCGGGAACAATGGGGAATGAGCAGTTCTTC.